A selection of T cell receptor beta chains follows, all from one sample in a study of response to subunit inactivated influenza vaccine. Using its own MiXCR run on the RT-PCR reads, TCRdb lists one record per CDR3 protein. The sample includes just under 550,000 distinct CDR3 sequences, 20% to 25% of them seen just once. In addition, the sample was reused for a study of T cells expressing NK-cell markers.

Sequenced material: CD4+ T cells sorted from PBMCs, taken 11 to 12 days after vaccination. The receptors were sampled from a man aged 45-65 years who received an inactivated influenza vaccine. Both conserved end residues are trimmed from each CDR3. Each record gives: V gene, CDR3 protein.

TRBV30,AWSVWASTEQY
TRBV20-1,SARDLGRPGGPGILKNIQY
TRBV6-5,ASSNRYRSDTQY
TRBV28,ASPLVSDRQETQY
TRBV12-3/TRBV12-4,ASTYSYEQY
TRBV20-1,SARQASNQPQH
TRBV3-1,ASSQGLGVGYT
TRBV6-5,ASSFSGRELGETQY
TRBV20-1,SARDWTAGVSYNEQF
TRBV5-1,ASSLTLAGVSHEQY
TRBV12-3/TRBV12-4,ASSLMASGREAQY
TRBV12-3/TRBV12-4,ASSFGQPVSTDTQY
TRBV20-1,SAWGQVDQPQH
TRBV14,ASSQISYEQY
TRBV15,ATSTYPPLGEQF
TRBV20-1,SAMGLVLAPRTDTQY
TRBV3-1,ASRLLWGTEAF
TRBV5-6,ASSLRLSGSSSNNSPLH
TRBV5-6,ASSPTVASDTQY
TRBV5-1,ASSGATRETQY
TRBV21-1,ASSKGPSVSRRETQY
TRBV20-1,SATSGGYEQY
TRBV5-1,ASRELADTGELF
TRBV7-2,ASSFIGPYEQY
TRBV24-1,ATSDPGPGLQETQY
TRBV24-1,ATRDRGAVDTQY
TRBV5-8,ASSLAVGGSEAF
TRBV24-1,ATSDPGLKNEQF
TRBV2,ASRVSGAKGETQY
TRBV24-1,ATGVIYRGRVEETQY
TRBV5-5,ASSFAGGPNTEAF
TRBV29-1,SVLGTGGRNTEAF
TRBV28,ASRRTVMNTGELF
TRBV3-1,ASSQVRGGWNIQY
TRBV12-3/TRBV12-4,ASSLTGIHEQF
TRBV7-8,ASSLVPAYSNQPQH
TRBV5-1,ASAGWTPLDEQY
TRBV2,ASSEDGTRGLRQF
TRBV21-1,ASSKVCPCADEQF
TRBV20-1,SANRAPNTEAF
TRBV11-2,ASSLTQRGGAGEQF
TRBV10-1,ASAPWTDSYEQY
TRBV3-1,ASSQGVGEGEQF
TRBV12-3/TRBV12-4,ASSLWGVYGYT
TRBV7-2,ASSLETALNYGYT
TRBV5-1,ASSLLNSGNEQY
TRBV29-1,SVYDTTGGLNYGYT
TRBV7-8,ASSLLRDTYEQY
TRBV12-3/TRBV12-4,ASSVTPRQGGSPLH
TRBV30,ASQPWSTPGELF
TRBV7-8,ALRPMMGGGASDTQY